The 15 T cell receptor beta chains below were found in one sample sequenced in a study of blood T cell repertoires in COVID-19. Sequenced by immunoSEQ multiplex PCR; TCRdb stores in-frame clones only, minus some. The data contain 98,000 or so clones, about four fifths of them singletons. What was sequenced was peripheral blood. The receptors here all came from a woman aged 80 or over with active or convalescent COVID-19.

The chain employs TRBV6-5 and TRBJ2-7; perhaps TRBD1 as D (5 bases). CDR3 length: 12 amino acids. Trimming took 7 bases from V and 6 from J, leaving 13 bases between them. Looked up from germline, CDR1 is MNHEY and CDR2 is SVGAGI. The CDR3 nucleotides read TGTGCCAGCACTAAAGGGGTTGGCGAGCAGTACTTC. It yields the protein CASTKGVGEQYF.

V gene TRBV29-1 combines with J gene TRBJ1-3; D is uncertain. The CDR3 covers 13 residues. The V gene lost 0 bases and the J gene lost 0 bases, with 3 bases spanning the gap. CDR1 is SQVTM, CDR2 ANQGSEA, per germline. As DNA, the CDR3 is TGCAGCGTTGAAGACAGCTCTGGAAACACCATATATTTT. Translation gives CSVEDSSGNTIYF.

This clone was observed once. The gene calls are TRBV6-5 and TRBJ2-7; TRBD1 matches 9 bases. The CDR3 is 15 amino acids. Germline V CDR1 and CDR2: MNHEY, SVGAGI. Trimming cost V 0 bases and J 3 bases; bases outside gene matches: 3. CDR3 loop: CASSYSNRGLYEQYF. DNA for the CDR3: TGTGCCAGCAGTTACTCGAACAGGGGGCTCTACGAGCAGTACTTC.

The V and J genes are TRBV24-1 and TRBJ2-1; tentatively, D is TRBD1 (5 bases). The V gene's germline CDR1 is KGHDR and CDR2 SFDVKD. V was shortened by 1 base and J by 9 bases, with 18 bases between the two germline ends. This CDR3 contains 16 residues. The CDR3 coding sequence is TGTGCCACCAGTGATTTTTCTCAGGGAAGGTTCGGTGAGCAGTTCTTC. This gives the protein CATSDFSQGRFGEQFF.

The CDR3, as DNA: TGTGCCAGCAGGGCAGGGAACACTGAAGCTTTCTTT. The encoded protein is CASRAGNTEAFF. This chain joins TRBV6-5 and TRBJ1-1, with D unresolved. This CDR3 has 12 residues. The germline V gene has CDR1 MNHEY and CDR2 SVGAGI. V was pared by 6 bases and J by 1 base, with 6 bases between.

The chain recombines TRBV7-2 with TRBJ2-3; D is undetermined. CDR1 is SGHTA, CDR2 FQGNSA, per germline. This CDR3 has 15 amino acids. The V and J ends lost 1 base and 9 bases respectively, with 17 bases between them. The DNA for the CDR3 is TGTGCCAGCAGCTTAGGGGTTGGAGCCCCTGACACGCAGTATTTT. It translates to CASSLGVGAPDTQYF.

This rearrangement joins TRBV20-1 to TRBJ1-5, with D unclear. Germline V gene lookup returns CDR1 DFQATT and CDR2 SNEGSKA (reference sequence). Trimming left V 3 bases short and J 8 bases short, with 11 bases between. The CDR3 is 12 amino acids. The CDR3 loop is CSASSGYEPQHF. CDR3 DNA sequence: TGCAGTGCTAGTTCGGGTTATGAGCCCCAGCATTTT.

V gene TRBV19 combines with J gene TRBJ2-7, with TRBD1 identical over 9 bases. This CDR3 is built from 16 residues. After removal of 5 bases from V and 5 bases from J, the junction contained 13 bases not matched to a gene. CDR1 and CDR2 (germline): LNHDA, SQIVND (reference sequence). DNA for the CDR3: TGTGCCAGTAGTGGCCCTATGGGACAGGGATCTAACGAGCAGTACTTC. The encoded protein is CASSGPMGQGSNEQYF.

The chain carries TRBV5-1 and TRBJ1-2; possibly TRBD1 for D (5 bases). The germline V gene encodes CDR1 SGHRS and CDR2 YFSETQ. Trimming took 1 base from V and 3 from J, leaving 10 bases between them. The CDR3 runs to 14 residues. CDR3: CASSLYGGDYGYTF. For the CDR3, the DNA is TGCGCCAGCAGCTTGTATGGGGGGGACTATGGCTACACCTTC. The complete variable domain, with remaining parts taken from reference TRBV5-1 and TRBJ1-2, reads KAGVTQTPRYLIKTRGQQVTLSCSPISGHRSVSWYQQTPGQGLQFLFEYFSETQRNKGNFPGRFSGRQFSNSRSEMNVSTLELGDSALYLCASSLYGGDYGYTFGSGTRLTVV.

The genes are TRBV18 and TRBJ1-1, with 7 bases aligning to TRBD1. Germline V gives CDR1 KGHSH, CDR2 LQKENI. V gave up 5 bases and J gave up 4 bases; unmatched junction bases: 4. The CDR3 contains 13 residues. CDR3 nucleotides: TGTGCCAGCTCATACCCAGGGGGCACTGAAGCTTTCTTT. Translated, it gives CASSYPGGTEAFF. Complete variable domain (other parts from reference TRBV18 and TRBJ1-1): NAGVMQNPRHLVRRRGQEARLRCSPMKGHSHVYWYRQLPEEGLKFMVYLQKENIIDESGMPKERFSAEFPKEGPSILRIQQVVRGDSAAYFCASSYPGGTEAFFGQGTRLTVV.

This chain joins TRBV11-3 and TRBJ2-5, with 9 bases that match TRBD1. V was clipped by 8 bases and J by 8 bases; unmatched bases: 6. CDR3 size: 12 residues. CDR1 is SGHNT, CDR2 YENEEA, per germline. The CDR3 DNA sequence: TGTGCCAGCGATGGACAGGGGACAACCCAGTACTTC. Translated: CASDGQGTTQYF.

This rearrangement joins TRBV7-6 to TRBJ1-3; D gene uncertain. V was cut by 5 bases and J by 8 bases, with 7 bases left in between. Germline CDR1 and CDR2: SGHVS and FNYEAQ. This CDR3 has 11 residues. CDR3: CASSPGYTIYF. CDR3 nucleotides: TGTGCCAGCAGCCCCGGGTACACCATATATTTT.

The CDR3: CASRAWGPTGELFF. The CDR3 DNA sequence: TGTGCCAGCAGGGCGTGGGGGCCCACCGGGGAGCTGTTTTTT. V gene TRBV13 combines with J gene TRBJ2-2, with D possibly being TRBD1 (6 bases). Germline V gene data show CDR1 as PRHDT and CDR2 as FYEKMQ (reference sequence). The V end lost 6 bases, the J end lost 4 bases, and 12 bases lay between the germline ends. CDR3 length: 14 amino acids.

This rearrangement joins TRBV27 to TRBJ2-3; TRBD1 is a possible D gene (6 bases). Germline CDR1 reads MNHEY; CDR2 reads SMNVEV (reference sequence). This CDR3 is 15 amino acids long. Trimming shortened V by 6 bases and J by 2 bases, and 15 bases separated the two germline ends. In nucleotides, the CDR3 is TGTGCCAGCAGAGACCCGGGACAACCCACAGATACGCAGTATTTT. Protein sequence: CASRDPGQPTDTQYF.

The chain has TRBV29-1 and TRBJ2-7; the match to TRBD1 covers 8 bases. V shed 0 bases, J shed 1 base, and the junction held 5 bases outside the gene matches. The CDR3 is 15 amino acids. The germline gives CDR1 SQVTM, CDR2 ANQGSEA. For the CDR3, the DNA is TGCAGCGTTGAAGATCCGGGGACAGGTTCCTACGAGCAGTACTTC. This gives the protein CSVEDPGTGSYEQYF.